This T cell receptor beta chain was sequenced for a study of blood T cell repertoires in COVID-19. The wider study: Material from acute and convalescent COVID-19 was sourced from the United States, Italy and Spain. T cells, B-cell-depleted T cells, or PBMCs provided the cDNA or gDNA that served as material.

As handled by the study authors: Scientists estimated how many nucleated cells there were by amplifying reference gene primers. The protocol was immunoSEQ multiplex PCR, while the TCRdb copy is restricted to in-frame clones and leaves out a portion. The D gene and trimming were derived from the DNA, and the V and J assignments and clone size from that table. The table shows 240,000 or so clones, with more than 75% occurring only once. V was trimmed by 4 bases and J by 2 bases, leaving 15 bases between them. Germline CDR1 reads MNHEY; CDR2 reads SVGEGT. This CDR3 contains 15 residues. This clone was counted between two and nine times.

The sequenced material came from peripheral blood. The receptor's source is an older woman with active or convalescent COVID-19. The V call is TRBV6-2 or TRBV6-3, the J call TRBJ2-7; tentatively, D is TRBD1 (7 bases). This CDR3 is CASSSGGTVTYEQYF. DNA for the CDR3: TGTGCCAGCAGTTCAGGGGGGACGGTGACCTACGAGCAGTACTTC.